The clone carrying this TCR beta chain was counted only a few times. Its antigen is as yet unknown. The authors extracted RNA and reverse transcribed it into cDNA as the sequencing template. The assay was immunoSEQ multiplex PCR, and TCRdb's table has in-frame clones only and misses some. The sample holds about 200,000 clones; roughly three fifths are singletons and the top ten take nearly 5%. The sample is drawn from a study of CD8+ T cells in alopecia areata. Whole-study findings and limits: Sharing of TCRs across patients appeared less clear than in mice, possibly for HLA-related reasons.

V dropped 7 bases and J dropped 3; count of bases not matched to a gene: 2. Germline CDR1 reads SNHLY; CDR2 reads FYNNEI. The CDR3 totals 13 residues. Sequenced sample: CD8+ T cells sorted from blood. This rearrangement joins TRBV2 to TRBJ2-2; 7 nucleotides align to TRBD1. The source of this sequence is a human donor in good health. The CDR3 spells CASKGQYTGELFF. CDR3 nucleotides: TGTGCCAGCAAGGGACAGTACACCGGGGAGCTGTTTTTT.